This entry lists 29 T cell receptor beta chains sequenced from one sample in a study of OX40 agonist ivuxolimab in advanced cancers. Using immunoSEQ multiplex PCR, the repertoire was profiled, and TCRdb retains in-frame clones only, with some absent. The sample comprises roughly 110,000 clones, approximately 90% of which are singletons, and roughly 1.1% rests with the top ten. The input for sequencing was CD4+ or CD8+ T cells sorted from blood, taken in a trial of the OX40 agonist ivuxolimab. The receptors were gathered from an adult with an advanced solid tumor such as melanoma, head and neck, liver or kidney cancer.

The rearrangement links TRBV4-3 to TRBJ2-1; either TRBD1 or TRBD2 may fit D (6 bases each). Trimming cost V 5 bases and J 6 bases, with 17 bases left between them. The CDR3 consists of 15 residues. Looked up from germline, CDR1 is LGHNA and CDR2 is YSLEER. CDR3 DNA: TGCGCCAGCAGCGGACCAAGAGGGGGGATCAATGAGCAGTTCTTC. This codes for CASSGPRGGINEQFF.

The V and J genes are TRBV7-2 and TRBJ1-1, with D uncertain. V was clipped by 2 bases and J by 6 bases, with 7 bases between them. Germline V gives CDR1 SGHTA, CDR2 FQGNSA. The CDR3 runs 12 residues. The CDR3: CASSLRPSEAFF. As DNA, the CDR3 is TGTGCCAGCAGCTTAAGGCCCTCTGAAGCTTTCTTT. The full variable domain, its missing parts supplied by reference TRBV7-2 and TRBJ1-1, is GAGVSQSPSNKVTEKGKDVELRCDPISGHTALYWYRQSLGQGLEFLIYFQGNSAPDKSGLPSDRFSAERTGGSVSTLTIQRTQQEDSAVYLCASSLRPSEAFFGQGTRLTVV.

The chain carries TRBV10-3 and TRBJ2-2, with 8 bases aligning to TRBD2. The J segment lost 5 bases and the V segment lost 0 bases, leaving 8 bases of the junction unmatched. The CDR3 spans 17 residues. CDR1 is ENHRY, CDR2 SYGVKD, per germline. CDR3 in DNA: TGTGCCATCAGTGAGTCTTTAGGACTAGCAGGGACCGGGGAGCTGTTTTTT. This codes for CAISESLGLAGTGELFF.

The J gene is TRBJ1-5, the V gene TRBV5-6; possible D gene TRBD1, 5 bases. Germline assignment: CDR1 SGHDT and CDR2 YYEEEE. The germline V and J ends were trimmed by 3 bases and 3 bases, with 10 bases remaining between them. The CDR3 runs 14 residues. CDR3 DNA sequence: TGTGCCAGCAGCTCGGGACGGCACAATCAGCCCCAGCATTTT. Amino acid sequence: CASSSGRHNQPQHF.

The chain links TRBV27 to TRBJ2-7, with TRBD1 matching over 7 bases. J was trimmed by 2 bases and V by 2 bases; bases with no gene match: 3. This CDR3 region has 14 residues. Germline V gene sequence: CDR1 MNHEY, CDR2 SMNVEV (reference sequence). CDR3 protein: CASSLGQVPYEQYF. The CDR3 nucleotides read TGTGCCAGCAGTTTAGGACAGGTCCCCTACGAGCAGTACTTC.

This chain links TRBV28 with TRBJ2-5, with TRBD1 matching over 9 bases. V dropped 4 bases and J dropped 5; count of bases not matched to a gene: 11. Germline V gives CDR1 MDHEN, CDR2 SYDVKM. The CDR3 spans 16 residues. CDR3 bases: TGTGCCAGCAGTTCCTCCGGGACAGGGATTAAGGAGACCCAGTACTTC. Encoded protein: CASSSSGTGIKETQYF.

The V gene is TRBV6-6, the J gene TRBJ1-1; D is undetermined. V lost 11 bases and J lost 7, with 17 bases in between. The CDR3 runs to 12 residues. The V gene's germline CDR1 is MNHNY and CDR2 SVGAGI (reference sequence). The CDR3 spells CAAAKDPIEAFF. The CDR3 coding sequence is TGTGCCGCCGCGAAGGACCCTATTGAAGCTTTCTTT.

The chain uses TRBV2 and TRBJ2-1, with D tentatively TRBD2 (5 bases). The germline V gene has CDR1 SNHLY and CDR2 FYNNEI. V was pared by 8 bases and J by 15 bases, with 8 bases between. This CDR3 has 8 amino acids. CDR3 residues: CASGRSFF. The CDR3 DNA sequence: TGTGCCAGCGGGAGATCGTTCTTC.

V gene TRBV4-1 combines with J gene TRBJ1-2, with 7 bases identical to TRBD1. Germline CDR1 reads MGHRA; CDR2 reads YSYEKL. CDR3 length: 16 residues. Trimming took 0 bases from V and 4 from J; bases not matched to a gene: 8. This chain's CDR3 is CASSQDQAGGAYGYTF. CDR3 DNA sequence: TGCGCCAGCAGCCAAGATCAGGCAGGGGGGGCCTATGGCTACACCTTC.

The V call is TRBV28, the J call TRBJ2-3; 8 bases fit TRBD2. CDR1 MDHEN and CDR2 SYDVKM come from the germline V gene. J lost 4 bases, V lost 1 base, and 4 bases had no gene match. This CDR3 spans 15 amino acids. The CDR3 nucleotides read TGTGCCAGCAGTTTATTGGGAGCGGGGGCAGATACGCAGTATTTT. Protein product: CASSLLGAGADTQYF.

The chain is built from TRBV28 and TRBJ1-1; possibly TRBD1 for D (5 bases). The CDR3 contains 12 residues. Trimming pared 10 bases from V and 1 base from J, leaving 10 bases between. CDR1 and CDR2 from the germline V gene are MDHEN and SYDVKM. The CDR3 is CAIGGENTEAFF. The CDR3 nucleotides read TGTGCCATCGGGGGGGAGAACACTGAAGCTTTCTTT. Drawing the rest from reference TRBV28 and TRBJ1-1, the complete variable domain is DVKVTQSSRYLVKRTGEKVFLECVQDMDHENMFWYRQDPGLGLRLIYFSYDVKMKEKGDIPEGYSVSREKKERFSLILESASTNQTSMYLCAIGGENTEAFFGQGTRLTVV.

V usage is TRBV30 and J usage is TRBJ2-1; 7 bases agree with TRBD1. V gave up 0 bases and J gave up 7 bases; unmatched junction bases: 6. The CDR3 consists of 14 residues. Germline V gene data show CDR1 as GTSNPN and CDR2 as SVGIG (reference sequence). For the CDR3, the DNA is TGTGCCTGGAGTGTCGGGACAGCCCATAATGAGCAGTTCTTC. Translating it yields CAWSVGTAHNEQFF.

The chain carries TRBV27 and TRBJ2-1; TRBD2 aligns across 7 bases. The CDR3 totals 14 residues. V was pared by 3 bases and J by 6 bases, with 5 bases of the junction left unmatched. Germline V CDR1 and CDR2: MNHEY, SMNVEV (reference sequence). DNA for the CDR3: TGTGCCAGCAGTTTGGGGCTAGCGGTCAATGAGCAGTTCTTC. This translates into CASSLGLAVNEQFF.

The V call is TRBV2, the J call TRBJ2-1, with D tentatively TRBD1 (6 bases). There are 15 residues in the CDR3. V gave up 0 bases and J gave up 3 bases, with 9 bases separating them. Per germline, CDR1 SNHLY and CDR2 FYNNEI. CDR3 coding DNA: TGTGCCAGCAGTGAAGCTACAGGGCGCTACAATGAGCAGTTCTTC. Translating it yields CASSEATGRYNEQFF.

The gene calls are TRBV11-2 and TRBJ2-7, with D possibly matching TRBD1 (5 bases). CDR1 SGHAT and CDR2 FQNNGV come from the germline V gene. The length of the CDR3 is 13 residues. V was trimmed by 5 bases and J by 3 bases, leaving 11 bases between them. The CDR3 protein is CASSPTGLYEQYF. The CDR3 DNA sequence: TGTGCCAGCAGCCCCACAGGCCTCTACGAGCAGTACTTC.

The CDR3 loop is CASAKGSDWDTEAFF. DNA for the CDR3: TGTGCCAGCGCCAAAGGGTCAGACTGGGACACTGAAGCTTTCTTT. This chain links TRBV28 with TRBJ1-1, with no clear D. The CDR3 contains 15 residues. CDR1 is MDHEN, CDR2 SYDVKM, per germline. V was shortened by 8 bases and J by 3 bases, with 19 bases between the two germline ends.

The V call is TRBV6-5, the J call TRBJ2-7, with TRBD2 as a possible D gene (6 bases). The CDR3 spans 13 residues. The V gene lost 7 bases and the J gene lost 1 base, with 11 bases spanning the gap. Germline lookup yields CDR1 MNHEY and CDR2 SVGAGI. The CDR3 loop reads CASISGVSYEQYF. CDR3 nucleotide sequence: TGTGCCAGCATATCGGGAGTTTCCTACGAGCAGTACTTC.

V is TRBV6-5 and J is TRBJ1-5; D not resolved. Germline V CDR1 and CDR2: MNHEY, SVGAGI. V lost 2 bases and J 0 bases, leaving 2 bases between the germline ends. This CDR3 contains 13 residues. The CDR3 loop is CASSYNSNQPQHF. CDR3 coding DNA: TGTGCCAGCAGTTACAATAGCAATCAGCCCCAGCATTTT.

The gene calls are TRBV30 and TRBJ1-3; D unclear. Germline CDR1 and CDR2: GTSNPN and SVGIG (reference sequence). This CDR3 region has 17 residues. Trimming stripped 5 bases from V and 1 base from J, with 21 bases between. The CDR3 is CAWVPFPGSLSGNTIYF. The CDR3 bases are TGTGCCTGGGTGCCGTTCCCGGGCAGCCTATCTGGAAACACCATATATTTT.

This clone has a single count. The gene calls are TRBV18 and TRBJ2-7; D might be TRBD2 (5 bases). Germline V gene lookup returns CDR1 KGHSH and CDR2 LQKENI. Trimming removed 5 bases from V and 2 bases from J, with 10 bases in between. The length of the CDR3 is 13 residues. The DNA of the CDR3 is TGTGCCAGCTCAGAGGGTCAGACCTACGAGCAGTACTTC. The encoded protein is CASSEGQTYEQYF.

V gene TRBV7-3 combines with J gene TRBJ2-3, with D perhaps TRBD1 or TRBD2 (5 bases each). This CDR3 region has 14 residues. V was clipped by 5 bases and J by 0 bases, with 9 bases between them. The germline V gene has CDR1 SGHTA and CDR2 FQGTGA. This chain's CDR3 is CASSRDPSTDTQYF. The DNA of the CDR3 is TGTGCCAGCAGCCGGGACCCTAGCACAGATACGCAGTATTTT.

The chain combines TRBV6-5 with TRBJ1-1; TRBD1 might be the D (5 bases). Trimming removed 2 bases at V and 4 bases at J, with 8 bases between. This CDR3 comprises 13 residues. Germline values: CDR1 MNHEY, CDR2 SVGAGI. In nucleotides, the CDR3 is TGTGCCAGCAGTTACCGGAGGGGCACTGAAGCTTTCTTT. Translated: CASSYRRGTEAFF.

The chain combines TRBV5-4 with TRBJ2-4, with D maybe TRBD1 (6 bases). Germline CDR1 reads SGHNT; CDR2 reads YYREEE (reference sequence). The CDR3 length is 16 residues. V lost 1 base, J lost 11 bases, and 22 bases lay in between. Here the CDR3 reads CASSLMTGVTGRVQYF. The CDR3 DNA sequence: TGTGCCAGCAGCTTGATGACAGGCGTAACGGGACGGGTTCAGTACTTC.

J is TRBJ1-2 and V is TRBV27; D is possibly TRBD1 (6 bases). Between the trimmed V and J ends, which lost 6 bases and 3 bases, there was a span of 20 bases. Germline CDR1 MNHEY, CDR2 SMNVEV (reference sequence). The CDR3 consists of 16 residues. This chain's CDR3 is CASSQYRTDFYYGYTF. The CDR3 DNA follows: TGTGCCAGCAGCCAATATAGGACAGACTTCTACTATGGCTACACCTTC.

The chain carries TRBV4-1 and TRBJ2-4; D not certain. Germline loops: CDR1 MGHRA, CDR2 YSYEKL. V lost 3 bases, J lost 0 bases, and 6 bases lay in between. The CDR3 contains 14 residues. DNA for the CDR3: TGCGCCAGCAGCCATCCGTCAGCCAAAAACATTCAGTACTTC. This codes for CASSHPSAKNIQYF.

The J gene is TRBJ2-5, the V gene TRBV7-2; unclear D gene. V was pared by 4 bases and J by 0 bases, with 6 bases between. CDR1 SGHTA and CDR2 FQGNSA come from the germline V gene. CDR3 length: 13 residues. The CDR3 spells CASSSTYQETQYF. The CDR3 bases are TGTGCCAGCAGCTCCACGTACCAAGAGACCCAGTACTTC.

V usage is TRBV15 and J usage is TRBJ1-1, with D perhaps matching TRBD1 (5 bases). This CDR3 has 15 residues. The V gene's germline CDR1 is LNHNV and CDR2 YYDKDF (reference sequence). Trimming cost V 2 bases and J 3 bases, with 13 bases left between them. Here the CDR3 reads CATSRQDIGYTEAFF. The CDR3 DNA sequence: TGTGCCACCAGCAGACAGGACATCGGGTACACTGAAGCTTTCTTT.

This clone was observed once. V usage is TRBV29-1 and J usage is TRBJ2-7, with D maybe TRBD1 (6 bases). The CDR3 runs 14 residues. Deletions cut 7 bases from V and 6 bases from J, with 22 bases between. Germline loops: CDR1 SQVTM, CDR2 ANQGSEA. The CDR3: CSAIRTVGRREQYF. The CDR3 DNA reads TGCAGCGCTATAAGGACAGTAGGCCGTCGCGAGCAGTACTTC.

CDR3 coding DNA: TGTGCCAGTAGTATAGCGACGGCAGGGGATGGCTACACCTTC. Encoded protein: CASSIATAGDGYTF. The rearrangement uses TRBV19 and TRBJ1-2; a weak D match, TRBD1 (6 bases). CDR3 size: 14 residues. V was cut by 1 base and J by 6 bases, with 12 bases left in between. CDR1 is LNHDA and CDR2 is SQIVND in the germline V gene (reference sequence).